The 5 T cell receptor beta chains below were found in one sample sequenced in a study of blood T cells in healthy people across ages. A second about 6 to 11 cycle PCR used barcoded and J-beta primers. TCRdb reprocessed the 5' RACE reads via MiXCR and lists one record per CDR3 protein. Of 1 million or so distinct CDR3 sequences listed, 40% to 55% were seen once; the top ten hold around 18%. Material: blood. The receptors derive from a woman aged 60-75 years in good health.

The genes are TRBV2 and TRBJ1-1, with D perhaps TRBD1 (6 bases). CDR1 and CDR2 from the germline V gene are SNHLY and FYNNEI. V lost 8 bases and J lost 5, with 21 bases in between. The CDR3 is made up of 15 amino acids. The CDR3 sequence is CASCREPQGGTEAFF. CDR3 DNA sequence: TGTGCCAGCTGCAGAGAACCACAGGGTGGGACTGAAGCTTTCTTT.

This rearrangement joins TRBV20-1 to TRBJ2-1, with a tentative D call TRBD2 (6 bases). This CDR3 spans 16 amino acids. V was trimmed by 6 bases and J by 5 bases, leaving 23 bases between them. CDR1 and CDR2 (germline): DFQATT, SNEGSKA (reference sequence). CDR3: CSAPSPGRSANNEQFF. The CDR3 DNA follows: TGCAGTGCACCCAGTCCCGGGAGAAGCGCGAACAATGAGCAGTTCTTC.

The chain recombines TRBV6-1 with TRBJ2-3; a weak D match, TRBD2 (6 bases). Germline V gene sequence: CDR1 MNHNS, CDR2 SASEGT. V was shortened by 3 bases and J by 2 bases, with 15 bases between the two germline ends. The CDR3 has 16 amino acids. CDR3 sequence (DNA): TGTGCCAGCAGTGACCCCGGGAGAACTACCACAGATACGCAGTATTTT. Translated, it gives CASSDPGRTTTDTQYF.

This rearrangement joins TRBV6-5 to TRBJ1-2, with TRBD1 identical over 7 bases. The V gene's germline CDR1 is MNHEY and CDR2 SVGAGI. After removal of 1 base from V and 8 bases from J, the junction contained 7 bases not matched to a gene. This CDR3 contains 14 residues. The CDR3 reads CASSYLTGTDGYTF. CDR3 nucleotide sequence: TGTGCCAGCAGTTACTTGACAGGGACGGACGGCTACACCTTC.

This chain uses TRBV20-1 with TRBJ2-4, with unresolved D. V was clipped by 6 bases and J by 13 bases, with 16 bases between them. The CDR3 covers 11 residues. The germline gives CDR1 DFQATT, CDR2 SNEGSKA (reference sequence). The CDR3 nucleotides are TGCAGTGCGTCAATCTCCTACGGGCAGTACTTC. Protein sequence: CSASISYGQYF.